The 19 T cell receptor beta chains in this list originate from one sample, sequenced in a study of blood T cell repertoires in COVID-19. Here immunoSEQ multiplex PCR was the method, and the copy in TCRdb shows in-frame clones only, minus some. Seen here are 210,000 or so clones, approximately 87% observed once, and the top ten hold 2% to 2.5%. The sample comprised peripheral blood. These receptors originate from a woman aged 45-65 years with acute or convalescent COVID-19.

The chain links TRBV3-1 (or the pseudogene TRBV3-2) to TRBJ1-1; unclear D gene. Germline V gene data show CDR1 as LGHDT and CDR2 as YNNKEL (reference sequence). The V gene lost 1 base and the J gene lost 7 bases, with 10 bases spanning the gap. The CDR3 runs 13 residues. The chain's CDR3 is CASSQVVPFEAFF. The CDR3 nucleotides are TGTGCCAGCAGCCAAGTTGTCCCCTTTGAAGCTTTCTTT.

This sequence joins TRBV6-5 and TRBJ2-3; a possible D gene is TRBD2 (6 bases). With 4 bases removed from V and 5 bases from J, the gap between germline ends came to 13 bases. This CDR3 has 14 amino acids. From germline, CDR1 is MNHEY and CDR2 SVGAGI. CDR3 sequence (DNA): TGTGCCAGCAGTTTAACGGACTATCGAGATACGCAGTATTTT. This encodes CASSLTDYRDTQYF.

This clone was seen only once. This chain connects TRBV7-2 to TRBJ2-5; D possibly corresponds to TRBD2 (5 bases). CDR1 is SGHTA, CDR2 FQGNSA, per germline. The V end was cut by 2 bases, the J end by 4 bases, with 14 bases between. The CDR3 has 15 amino acids. The CDR3 nucleotides are TGTGCCAGCAGCTTATCCCGTGTTAGCGCAGAGACCCAGTACTTC. Translation gives CASSLSRVSAETQYF.

The chain links TRBV21-1 to TRBJ2-2; TRBD1 is taken as the D call from the table, unchecked against the DNA. TRBV21-1 corresponds to a pseudogene. The CDR3 spans 15 residues. The CDR3 DNA follows: TGTGCCAGCAGCACGAGGACCAGGGTACCAGGGGAGCTGTTTTTT. Amino acids: CASSTRTRVPGELFF.

The chain carries TRBV11-3 and TRBJ2-7; D might be TRBD2 (6 bases). Germline loops: CDR1 SGHNT, CDR2 YENEEA. This CDR3 comprises 14 residues. Trimming took 3 bases from V and 3 from J, leaving 12 bases between them. CDR3 sequence (DNA): TGTGCCAGCAGCTTGGGCAGGGAGGACTACGAGCAGTACTTC. Translating gives CASSLGREDYEQYF.

This chain links TRBV7-9 with TRBJ2-3; the match to TRBD2 covers 11 bases. V shed 5 bases, J shed 2 bases, and the junction held 6 bases outside the gene matches. Germline CDR1 SEHNR, CDR2 FQNEAQ (reference sequence). The CDR3 has 16 amino acids. The CDR3 DNA follows: TGTGCCAGCAGCGCCGGGACTAGCGGAATCACAGATACGCAGTATTTT. It specifies CASSAGTSGITDTQYF.

The rearrangement uses TRBV27 and TRBJ1-5, with TRBD1 matching over 7 bases. Germline CDR1 MNHEY, CDR2 SMNVEV (reference sequence). This CDR3 contains 18 residues. J lost 0 bases, V lost 6 bases, and 14 bases had no gene match. The CDR3 loop is CASSRDRSTVYSNQPQHF. The CDR3 DNA follows: TGTGCCAGCAGCCGGGACAGAAGCACTGTATATAGCAATCAGCCCCAGCATTTT.

The rearrangement joins TRBV5-5 to TRBJ1-6; TRBD1 might be the D (6 bases). Germline V gene lookup returns CDR1 SGHKS and CDR2 YYEKEE (reference sequence). CDR3 length: 15 residues. The V end lost 4 bases, the J end lost 5 bases, and 13 bases lay between the germline ends. Here the CDR3 DNA reads TGTGCCAGCAGCCTACAGGGAGGGGATAATTCACCCCTCCACTTT. Amino acids: CASSLQGGDNSPLHF.

The chain combines TRBV6-1 with TRBJ2-7; D may be TRBD2 (5 bases). With 2 bases removed from V and 2 bases from J, the gap between germline ends came to 16 bases. Germline CDR1 is MNHNS and CDR2 is SASEGT. The CDR3 is 16 amino acids. This CDR3 is CASSESPDLTTYEQYF. The CDR3 DNA is TGTGCCAGCAGTGAATCCCCGGACTTGACAACCTACGAGCAGTACTTC.

Only one count was recorded for this clone. This chain links TRBV6-5 with TRBJ1-2, with 8 bases that match TRBD1. V shed 5 bases, J shed 8 bases, and the junction held 10 bases outside the gene matches. The germline V gene has CDR1 MNHEY and CDR2 SVGAGI. The CDR3 has 14 residues. The CDR3 nucleotides read TGTGCCAGCAGTCGGACAGGGACGCCGAGGGGCTACACCTTC. Protein sequence: CASSRTGTPRGYTF.

Details on this clone: This sample also contains other DNA sequences that code for the same CDR3. The chain joins TRBV9 to TRBJ1-2; maybe TRBD1 (5 bases). CDR3 length equals 13 residues. Trimming took off 0 bases at V and 8 bases at J, with 11 bases between the two ends. Germline values: CDR1 SGDLS, CDR2 YYNGEE. This chain's CDR3 is CASSVVSGGGYTF. As DNA, the CDR3 is TGTGCCAGCAGCGTAGTTTCCGGGGGAGGCTACACCTTC.

The V gene is TRBV6-2 or TRBV6-3, the J gene TRBJ1-2; the D gene is possibly TRBD1 (6 bases). The CDR3 totals 13 residues. The germline CDR1 and CDR2 sequences are MNHEY and SVGEGT. V was trimmed by 5 bases and J by 1 base, leaving 8 bases between them. The CDR3 spells CASSPQGNYGYTF. The DNA of the CDR3 is TGTGCCAGCAGTCCACAGGGTAACTATGGCTACACCTTC.

V is TRBV9 and J is TRBJ2-3, with 8 bases aligning to TRBD2. CDR1 SGDLS and CDR2 YYNGEE come from the germline V gene. The junction had 7 bases not matched to a gene; V was cut back by 1 base and J by 6 bases. The CDR3 spans 15 residues. CDR3 in DNA: TGTGCCAGCAGCGTACGCCGGGAGGGAGGGGATACGCAGTATTTT. Residues: CASSVRREGGDTQYF.

This sequence joins TRBV9 and TRBJ1-1; 8 bases align to TRBD1. Germline-derived CDR1 and CDR2 are SGDLS and YYNGEE. The CDR3 is 12 residues long. The junction had 4 bases not matched to a gene; V was cut back by 4 bases and J by 8 bases. The CDR3 region is CASSPTGGEAFF. The DNA of the CDR3 is TGTGCCAGCAGCCCTACAGGGGGAGAAGCTTTCTTT.

The genes are TRBV7-7 and TRBJ2-3; a weak D match, TRBD1 (5 bases). Germline V gene sequence: CDR1 SSHAT, CDR2 FNYEAQ (reference sequence). The V and J ends lost 1 base and 4 bases respectively, with 15 bases between them. The CDR3 runs to 16 residues. The DNA for the CDR3 is TGTGCCAGCAGCTTAGGGTCAGGGCTTGACGCAGATACGCAGTATTTT. Protein: CASSLGSGLDADTQYF. Variable domain in full (rest from reference TRBV7-7 and TRBJ2-3): GAGVSQSPRYKVTKRGQDVTLRCDPISSHATLYWYQQALGQGPEFLTYFNYEAQPDKSGLPSDRFSAERPEGSISTLTIQRTEQRDSAMYRCASSLGSGLDADTQYFGPGTRLTVL.

The V call is TRBV9, the J call TRBJ1-3; tentative D call: TRBD1 (5 bases). The CDR3 loop spans 15 amino acids. Germline CDR1 and CDR2: SGDLS and YYNGEE. V was cut by 3 bases and J by 3 bases, with 13 bases left in between. CDR3 sequence: CASSAQTGRGNTIYF. CDR3 DNA sequence: TGTGCCAGCAGCGCCCAAACAGGACGTGGAAACACCATATATTTT.

This chain links TRBV21-1 with TRBJ2-7; the D call TRBD1 from the table was never checked on the DNA. TRBV21-1 is classified as a pseudogene. The CDR3 has 16 residues. As DNA, the CDR3 is TGTGCCAGCAGCGCCCGGAGACAGGTGATTACCTACGAGCAGTACTTC. Translation: CASSARRQVITYEQYF.

The chain recombines TRBV11-3 with TRBJ2-1; 14 nucleotides match TRBD2. This CDR3 is 17 amino acids long. V gave up 6 bases and J gave up 5 bases; unmatched junction bases: 9. Germline-derived CDR1 and CDR2 are SGHNT and YENEEA. The CDR3 loop is CASSQRTSGGRNNEQFF. The CDR3 nucleotides are TGTGCCAGCAGTCAAAGGACTAGCGGGGGGCGGAACAATGAGCAGTTCTTC. The full variable domain, in which reference TRBV11-3 and TRBJ2-1 provide the parts outside the CDR3, is EAGVVQSPRYKIIEKKQPVAFWCNPISGHNTLYWYLQNLGQGPELLIRYENEEAVDDSQLPKDRFSAERLKGVDSTLKIQPAELGDSAVYLCASSQRTSGGRNNEQFFGPGTRLTVL.

This clone was counted once. The chain links TRBV30 to TRBJ1-1, with TRBD1 identical over 7 bases. V gave up 5 bases and J gave up 11 bases; unmatched junction bases: 14. The CDR3 is 13 residues long. Germline V gene data show CDR1 as GTSNPN and CDR2 as SVGIG (reference sequence). In nucleotides, the CDR3 is TGTGCCTGGTGCCCCTCGATGGGACAGATTGCTTTCTTT. Protein: CAWCPSMGQIAFF.